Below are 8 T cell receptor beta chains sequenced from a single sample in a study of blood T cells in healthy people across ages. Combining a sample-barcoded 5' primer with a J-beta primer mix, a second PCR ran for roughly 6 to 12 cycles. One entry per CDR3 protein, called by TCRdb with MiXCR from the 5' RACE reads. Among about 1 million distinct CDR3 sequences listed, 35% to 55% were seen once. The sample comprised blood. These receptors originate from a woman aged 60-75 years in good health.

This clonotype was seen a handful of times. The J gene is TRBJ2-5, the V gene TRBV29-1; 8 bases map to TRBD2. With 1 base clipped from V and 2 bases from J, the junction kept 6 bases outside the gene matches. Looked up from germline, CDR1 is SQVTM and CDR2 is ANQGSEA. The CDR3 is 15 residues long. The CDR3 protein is CSVEGVSGAQETQYF. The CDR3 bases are TGCAGCGTTGAAGGGGTTAGCGGGGCACAAGAGACCCAGTACTTC.

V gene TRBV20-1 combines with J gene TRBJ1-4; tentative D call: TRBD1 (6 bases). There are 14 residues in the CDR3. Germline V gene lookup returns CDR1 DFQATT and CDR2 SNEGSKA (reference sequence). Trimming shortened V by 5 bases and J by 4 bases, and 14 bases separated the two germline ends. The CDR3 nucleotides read TGCAGTGCTTACGAAGGACAGCGTAATGAAAAACTGTTTTTT. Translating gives CSAYEGQRNEKLFF.

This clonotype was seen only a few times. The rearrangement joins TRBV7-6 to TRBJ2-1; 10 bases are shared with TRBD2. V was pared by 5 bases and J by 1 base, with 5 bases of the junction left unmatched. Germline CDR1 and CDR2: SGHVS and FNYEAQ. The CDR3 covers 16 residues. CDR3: CASSVGLAASYNEQFF. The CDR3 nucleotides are TGTGCCAGCAGCGTCGGACTAGCGGCATCCTACAATGAGCAGTTCTTC. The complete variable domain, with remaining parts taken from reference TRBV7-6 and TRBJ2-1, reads GAGVSQSPRYKVTKRGQDVALRCDPISGHVSLYWYRQALGQGPEFLTYFNYEAQQDKSGLPNDRFSAERPEGSISTLTIQRTEQRDSAMYRCASSVGLAASYNEQFFGPGTRLTVL.

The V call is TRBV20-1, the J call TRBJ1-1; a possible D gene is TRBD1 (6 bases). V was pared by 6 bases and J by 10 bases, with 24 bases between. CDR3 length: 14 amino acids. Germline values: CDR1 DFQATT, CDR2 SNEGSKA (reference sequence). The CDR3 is CSAMAVSNEQGAFF. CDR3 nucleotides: TGCAGTGCCATGGCCGTATCGAATGAACAGGGAGCTTTCTTT.

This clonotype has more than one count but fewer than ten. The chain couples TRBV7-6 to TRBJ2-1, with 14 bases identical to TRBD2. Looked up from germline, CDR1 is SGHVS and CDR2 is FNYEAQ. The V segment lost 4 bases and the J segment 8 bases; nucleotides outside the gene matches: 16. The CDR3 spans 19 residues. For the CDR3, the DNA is TGTGCCAGCAGCTCTCCGGGACTAGCGGGAGTACGATCTACCGATGAGCAGTTCTTC. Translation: CASSSPGLAGVRSTDEQFF.

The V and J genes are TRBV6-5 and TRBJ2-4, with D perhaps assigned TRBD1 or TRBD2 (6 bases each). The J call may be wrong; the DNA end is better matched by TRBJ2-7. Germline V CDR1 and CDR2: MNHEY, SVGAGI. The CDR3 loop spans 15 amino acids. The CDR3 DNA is TGTGCCAGCAGTGGGAGCCGGGGGCTTTCTGGCGAGCAGTACTTC. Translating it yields CASSGSRGLSGEQYF.

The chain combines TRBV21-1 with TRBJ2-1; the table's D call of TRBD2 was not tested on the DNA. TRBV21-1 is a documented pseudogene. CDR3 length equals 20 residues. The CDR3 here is CASSIPGRGREGRLDNEQFF. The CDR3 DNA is TGTGCCAGCAGCATCCCCGGCCGCGGGAGGGAAGGACGACTCGACAATGAGCAGTTCTTC.

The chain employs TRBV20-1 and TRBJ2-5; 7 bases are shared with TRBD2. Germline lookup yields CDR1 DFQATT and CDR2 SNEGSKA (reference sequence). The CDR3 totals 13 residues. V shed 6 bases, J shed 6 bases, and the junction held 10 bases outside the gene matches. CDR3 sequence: CSARTRFMQTQYF. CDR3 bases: TGCAGTGCAAGGACTAGATTCATGCAGACCCAGTACTTC.